The TCR beta chain described here comes from a study of cytomegalovirus exposure and HLA in healthy donors. Findings and caveats of the study: The study put some 150 TCR beta chains on its list as cytomegalovirus-associated.

The CDR3 spans 15 residues. Trimming took 4 bases from V and 6 from J; bases not matched to a gene: 7. Looked up from germline, CDR1 is MNHNS and CDR2 is SASEGT. Note on this clone: Its antigen is not known.

With 60 Vbeta and 13 Jbeta primers, the PCR was carried out. Only in-frame clones appear in the TCRdb table, and some are missing; sequencing was by immunoSEQ multiplex PCR. The sample shows around 110,000 clones, around a tenth of them seen only once. This receptor was taken from a man in his thirties or forties in good health and CMV-seronegative. Input material: PBMCs. The rearrangement links TRBV6-1 to TRBJ2-3; 10 bases match TRBD2. The CDR3 protein is CASSGARLAGDTQYF. The CDR3 region has the DNA TGTGCCAGCAGTGGAGCGAGACTAGCGGGCGATACGCAGTATTTT.